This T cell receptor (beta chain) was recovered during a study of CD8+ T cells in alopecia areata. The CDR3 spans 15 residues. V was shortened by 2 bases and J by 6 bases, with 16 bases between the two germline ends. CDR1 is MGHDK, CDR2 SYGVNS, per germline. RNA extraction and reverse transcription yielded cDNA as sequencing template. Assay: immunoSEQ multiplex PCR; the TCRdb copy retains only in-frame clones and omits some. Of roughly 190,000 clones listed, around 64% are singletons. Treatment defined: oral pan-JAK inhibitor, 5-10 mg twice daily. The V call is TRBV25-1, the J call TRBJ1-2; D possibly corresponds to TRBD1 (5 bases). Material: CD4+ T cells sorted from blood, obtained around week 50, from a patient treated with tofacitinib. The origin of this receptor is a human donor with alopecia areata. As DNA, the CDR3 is TGTGCCAGCAGTGAAGGACCCGGGACCACGGATGGCTACACCTTC. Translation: CASSEGPGTTDGYTF.